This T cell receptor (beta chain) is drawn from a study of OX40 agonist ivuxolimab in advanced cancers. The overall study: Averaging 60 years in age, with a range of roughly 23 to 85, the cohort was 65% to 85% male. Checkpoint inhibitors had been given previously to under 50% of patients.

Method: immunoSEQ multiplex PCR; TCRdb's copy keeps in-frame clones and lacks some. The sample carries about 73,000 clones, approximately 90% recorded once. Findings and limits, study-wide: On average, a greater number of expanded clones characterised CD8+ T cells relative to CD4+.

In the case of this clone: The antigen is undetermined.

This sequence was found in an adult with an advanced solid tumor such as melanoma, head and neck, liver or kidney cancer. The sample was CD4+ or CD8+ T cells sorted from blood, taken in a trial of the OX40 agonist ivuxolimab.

The CDR3 is CASSTPGTGAGGYTF. The CDR3 DNA follows: TGTGCCAGTAGTACCCCCGGGACAGGGGCTGGCGGCTACACCTTC. The chain employs TRBV19 and TRBJ1-2, with 10 positions matching TRBD1. The CDR3 contains 15 residues. Germline V gene data show CDR1 as LNHDA and CDR2 as SQIVND (reference sequence). The V and J ends lost 4 bases and 8 bases, in that order; junction bases with no gene match: 10.